These T cell receptor beta chains were read from a single sample in a study of blood T cell repertoires in COVID-19. The protocol was immunoSEQ multiplex PCR, while the TCRdb copy is restricted to in-frame clones and leaves out a portion. The table has about 240,000 clones, roughly 89% seen once. Sample: PBMCs or T cells enriched from blood (not recorded which). The receptors were sampled from a woman in her thirties with acute COVID-19. Both conserved end residues are part of each CDR3. D genes are given only for firm matches. Some rows have no size entry. The others give once, few or many, or a class for an expanded clone.

TRBJ2-7,TRBV19,.,.,TGTGCCAGTAGTCGCACTGCCTCCTACGAGCAGTACTTC,CASSRTASYEQYF
TRBJ1-1,TRBV7-2,.,.,TGTGCCAGCAGCGTAGAGGGGGTGTGGGACACTGAAGCTTTCTTT,CASSVEGVWDTEAFF
TRBJ2-1,TRBV27,.,TRBD1,TGTGCCAGCAGCGGACAGGGGGCTCTCAATGAGCAGTTCTTC,CASSGQGALNEQFF
TRBJ2-3,TRBV24-1,.,TRBD1,TGTGCCACCAGTGATAGCTCCGGGACAGGGACAGATACGCAGTATTTT,CATSDSSGTGTDTQYF
TRBJ1-3,TRBV9,.,TRBD1,TGTGCCAGCAGCTTGACGACAGGGGACTCTGGAAACACCATATATTTT,CASSLTTGDSGNTIYF
TRBJ1-5,TRBV18,.,TRBD1,TGTGCCAGCTCACCGGAACAGGGGGATCAGCCCCAGCATTTT,CASSPEQGDQPQHF
TRBJ1-6,TRBV25-1,.,TRBD1,TGTGCCAGCAGTGGGGGGGCAGGGGGCGGTAATTCACCCCTCCACTTT,CASSGGAGGGNSPLHF
TRBJ2-7,TRBV18,few,TRBD1,TGTGCCAGCTCACCGGACAGGGCCTACGAGCAGTACTTC,CASSPDRAYEQYF
TRBJ2-6,TRBV5-1,.,TRBD1,TGCGCCAGCAGCTTGAAGGGACAGGGTTTCACTGGGGCCAACGTCCTGACTTTC,CASSLKGQGFTGANVLTF
TRBJ2-2,TRBV18,.,.,TGTGCCAGCTCACCTGCCCCGGTATCCGGGGAGCTGTTTTTT,CASSPAPVSGELFF
TRBJ2-1,TRBV4-3,.,TRBD1,TGCGCCAGCAGCCAAACCGCGACAGGGGGTAATGAGCAGTTCTTC,CASSQTATGGNEQFF
TRBJ2-5,TRBV5-4,.,.,TGTGCCAGCAGCTTGAGAGGTGGGGGCGAGACCCAGTACTTC,CASSLRGGGETQYF
TRBJ2-2,TRBV7-9,.,TRBD2,TGTGCCAGCAGCAGTCCGACTAGCGGGGGACCTCCCCCCAACACCGGGGAGCTGTTTTTT,CASSSPTSGGPPPNTGELFF
TRBJ2-2,TRBV25-1,.,TRBD1,TGTGCCAGCAGCTTAGGGGACAGGGGCACCGGGGAGCTGTTTTTT,CASSLGDRGTGELFF
TRBJ2-5,TRBV19,.,TRBD1,TGTGCCAGTAGTAGGGGACAGCAAGTCCAAGAGACCCAGTACTTC,CASSRGQQVQETQYF
TRBJ2-2,TRBV11-2,.,.,TGTGCCAGCAGTCAACAGGTTGCCACCGGGGAGCTGTTTTTT,CASSQQVATGELFF
TRBJ1-1,TRBV11-3,.,.,TGTGCCAGCAGCTTTTCAGGTAACACTGAAGCTTTCTTT,CASSFSGNTEAFF